These 3 T cell receptor beta chains were sequenced from one sample in a study of CD8 T cells in ankylosing spondylitis. Broader study findings: There was a TCR beta motif, made of eight highly homologous variants, that appeared characteristic of ankylosing spondylitis blood.

TCRdb re-called the 5' RACE reads with MiXCR, one entry per CDR3 protein. The sample shows about 840,000 distinct CDR3 sequences, approximately 10% of them seen only once. These receptors have no identified antigens. The specimen was blood, either unsorted or a sorted T cell fraction (not recorded which). The receptors stem from a male donor with ankylosing spondylitis.

The chain recombines TRBV10-3 with TRBJ1-2; weak D call: TRBD1 (6 bases). CDR1 and CDR2 (germline): ENHRY, SYGVKD. V shed 4 bases and J shed 8 bases, with 14 bases lying between them. This CDR3 contains 13 residues. The CDR3 sequence: CAISGTGWGGYTF. In nucleotides, the CDR3 is TGTGCCATCAGTGGAACAGGGTGGGGAGGCTACACCTTC.

The sample holds a few counts of this clonotype. This CDR3 reads CSVAGGSPETQYF. The CDR3 DNA reads as TGCAGCGTAGCGGGGGGCAGTCCTGAGACCCAGTACTTC. The V and J genes are TRBV29-1 and TRBJ2-5, with 9 bases fitting TRBD2. Germline V gene data show CDR1 as SQVTM and CDR2 as ANQGSEA. CDR3 length equals 13 residues. J was trimmed by 5 bases and V by 6 bases; bases with no gene match: 7.

This clonotype was observed a handful of times. The chain is built from TRBV2 and TRBJ1-2, with D possibly matching TRBD1 (5 bases). CDR1 and CDR2 (germline): SNHLY, FYNNEI. Trimming took 3 bases from V and 7 from J, leaving 15 bases between them. The CDR3 is made up of 14 amino acids. CDR3 in DNA: TGTGCCAGCAGTGATCAAGGGGCGTCTGGTGGCTACACCTTC. This gives the protein CASSDQGASGGYTF.